The 32 T cell receptor beta chains listed next were all sequenced from one sample in a study of blood T cell repertoires in COVID-19 (TCRdb year 2020). The library relied on the immunoSEQ multiplex PCR assay. As stored in TCRdb, this immuneACCESS dataset retains in-frame rearrangements with V and J assigned. A fraction of the clones does not appear; measured against another copy, unresolved V genes explain less than half of the discrepancy, and the remainder lacks a known reason. Within this sample are 200,000 to 250,000 clones, with roughly 87% of them counted one time only. Approximately 11% of the sample rests with the top ten. Specimen: PBMCs or T cells enriched from blood (not recorded which). The origin of the receptors is a man aged 25-45 years who had recovered from COVID-19.

The chain couples TRBV28 to TRBJ2-5, with TRBD2 as a possible D gene (5 bases). V was clipped by 6 bases and J by 9 bases, with 17 bases between them. The germline CDR1 and CDR2 sequences are MDHEN and SYDVKM. This CDR3 spans 13 amino acids. CDR3 loop: CASSRREGRAQYF. The CDR3 nucleotides are TGTGCCAGCAGCCGCCGGGAAGGGCGGGCCCAGTACTTC.

The chain uses TRBV4-1 and TRBJ2-3, with 12 bases that match TRBD1. The germline CDR1 and CDR2 sequences are MGHRA and YSYEKL. The J segment lost 4 bases and the V segment lost 0 bases, leaving 11 bases of the junction unmatched. CDR3 length: 19 amino acids. CDR3 nucleotides: TGCGCCAGCAGCCAAGACCACGGGGACAGGGGGCGCTGGGCAGATACGCAGTATTTT. This translates into CASSQDHGDRGRWADTQYF.

The chain is built from TRBV5-1 and TRBJ1-5; no clear D. Germline V gives CDR1 SGHRS, CDR2 YFSETQ. The CDR3 has 15 amino acids. Trimming removed 4 bases at V and 11 bases at J, with 22 bases between. This CDR3 reads CASSVIGSSIEAQHF. The CDR3 DNA sequence: TGCGCCAGCAGCGTCATTGGCAGCTCCATCGAGGCCCAGCATTTT.

V gene TRBV25-1 combines with J gene TRBJ1-6, with TRBD1 matching 7 bases. There are 14 residues in the CDR3. V lost 6 bases and J lost 6; bases outside the gene matches: 5. Germline V CDR1 and CDR2: MGHDK, SYGVNS. The CDR3, as DNA: TGTGCCAGCAGCTTAGGGACAGTTAATTCACCCCTCCACTTT. Amino acids: CASSLGTVNSPLHF.

The V call is TRBV5-1, the J call TRBJ1-1; D not certain. Trimming stripped 0 bases from V and 8 bases from J, with 8 bases between. CDR1 is SGHRS and CDR2 is YFSETQ in the germline V gene. The CDR3 covers 12 residues. CDR3 sequence reads: CASSLDGGEAFF. DNA of the CDR3: TGCGCCAGCAGCTTGGACGGAGGAGAAGCTTTCTTT.

The chain has TRBV5-1 and TRBJ2-3, with 14 bases matching TRBD2. This CDR3 contains 16 residues. J was trimmed by 4 bases and V by 4 bases; bases with no gene match: 5. Germline V gives CDR1 SGHRS, CDR2 YFSETQ. The CDR3 DNA reads TGCGCCAGCAGCGGGGGACTAGCGGGAGCCGCAGATACGCAGTATTTT. It codes for CASSGGLAGAADTQYF.

The V call is TRBV6-1, the J call TRBJ1-2, with D unclear. Germline CDR1 is MNHNS and CDR2 is SASEGT. Trimming removed 3 bases at V and 4 bases at J, with 9 bases between. CDR3 size: 13 residues. The DNA of the CDR3 is TGTGCCAGCAGTGACCGACTCGGCTATGGCTACACCTTC. Encoded protein: CASSDRLGYGYTF.

The chain recombines TRBV5-4 with TRBJ2-1, with D uncertain. The V end lost 4 bases, the J end lost 0 bases, and 17 bases lay between the germline ends. Germline V gene lookup returns CDR1 SGHNT and CDR2 YYREEE (reference sequence). This CDR3 is built from 17 residues. CDR3 in amino acids: CASSLSLVSSSYNEQFF. CDR3 in DNA: TGTGCCAGCAGCCTGTCCCTCGTGTCTTCCTCCTACAATGAGCAGTTCTTC.

The V gene is TRBV5-6, the J gene TRBJ2-7; possible D gene TRBD1, 6 bases. Trimming left V 2 bases short and J 5 bases short, with 11 bases between. This CDR3 is built from 13 residues. Per the germline V gene, CDR1 is SGHDT and CDR2 is YYEEEE. This CDR3 is CASSLNRVDEQYF. The CDR3 coding sequence is TGTGCCAGCAGCTTAAACAGGGTTGACGAGCAGTACTTC.

The rearrangement links TRBV7-9 to TRBJ2-5; TRBD1 is a possible D gene (6 bases). The CDR3 spans 14 residues. CDR1 is SEHNR and CDR2 is FQNEAQ in the germline V gene (reference sequence). The V end lost 6 bases, the J end lost 3 bases, and 14 bases lay between the germline ends. The CDR3 here is CASRLQGNEETQYF. CDR3 sequence (DNA): TGTGCCAGCAGGCTACAGGGCAATGAAGAGACCCAGTACTTC.

The chain uses TRBV5-1 and TRBJ1-1; 8 nucleotides line up with TRBD1. V lost 4 bases and J lost 1; bases outside the gene matches: 6. The CDR3 length is 15 residues. The germline gives CDR1 SGHRS, CDR2 YFSETQ. CDR3 DNA sequence: TGCGCCAGCAGCCCGACGACAGGGGAGAACACTGAAGCTTTCTTT. Residues: CASSPTTGENTEAFF.

The J gene is TRBJ2-2, the V gene TRBV2; TRBD2 might be the D (6 bases). The germline CDR1 and CDR2 sequences are SNHLY and FYNNEI. The germline V and J ends were trimmed by 9 bases and 0 bases, with 11 bases remaining between them. This CDR3 is 14 amino acids long. The CDR3 reads CARDPGANTGELFF. CDR3 nucleotides: TGTGCCAGAGACCCGGGGGCGAACACCGGGGAGCTGTTTTTT.

The chain links TRBV2 to TRBJ1-1; D is undetermined. Germline V gives CDR1 SNHLY, CDR2 FYNNEI. The V and J ends lost 7 bases and 1 base respectively, with 10 bases between them. CDR3 length equals 13 residues. In nucleotides, the CDR3 is TGTGCCAGCACCGATCCAGGGAACACTGAAGCTTTCTTT. As protein: CASTDPGNTEAFF.

The chain recombines TRBV5-1 with TRBJ1-6, with D unresolved. The CDR3 runs 13 residues. V lost 6 bases, J lost 3 bases, and 7 bases lay in between. Germline V lookup: CDR1 SGHRS, CDR2 YFSETQ. The CDR3 protein is CASKLDYNSPLHF. The CDR3 DNA sequence: TGCGCCAGCAAGCTCGACTATAATTCACCCCTCCACTTT.

The J gene is TRBJ2-7, the V gene TRBV6-5; 7 bases are shared with TRBD2. CDR3 size: 14 residues. The V and J ends lost 7 bases and 3 bases, in that order; junction bases with no gene match: 9. Germline loops: CDR1 MNHEY, CDR2 SVGAGI. The CDR3 spells CASTPGGSLYEQYF. CDR3 DNA: TGTGCCAGCACCCCTGGCGGGAGCCTCTACGAGCAGTACTTC.

This clone was counted a single time. J is TRBJ1-2 and V is TRBV29-1, with TRBD1 as a possible D gene (6 bases). Germline-derived CDR1 and CDR2 are SQVTM and ANQGSEA. V gave up 3 bases and J gave up 6 bases, with 11 bases separating them. The CDR3 runs 12 residues. The CDR3, as DNA: TGCAGCGTTGATCGCAGGGGAAATGGCTACACCTTC. It yields the protein CSVDRRGNGYTF.

This chain links TRBV27 with TRBJ1-1, with 8 bases fitting TRBD1. CDR1 is MNHEY and CDR2 is SMNVEV in the germline V gene (reference sequence). CDR3 size: 20 residues. The junction had 22 bases not matched to a gene; V was cut back by 3 bases and J by 4 bases. The CDR3 bases are TGTGCCAGCAGTTTTAAGGCGCCCGGGACAGGCTTCACCCGGGGCACTGAAGCTTTCTTT. Translated, it gives CASSFKAPGTGFTRGTEAFF.

The chain has TRBV15 and TRBJ2-2; a possible D gene is TRBD2 (5 bases). Germline-derived CDR1 and CDR2 are LNHNV and YYDKDF (reference sequence). The CDR3 extends over 13 amino acids. Trimming took off 0 bases at V and 10 bases at J, with 9 bases between the two ends. This CDR3 reads CATSRDAGEELFF. In DNA form, the CDR3 reads TGTGCCACCAGCAGAGATGCCGGGGAGGAGCTGTTTTTT.

This chain uses TRBV7-2 with TRBJ2-5; D is unclear. CDR1 SGHTA and CDR2 FQGNSA come from the germline V gene. The V gene lost 1 base and the J gene lost 2 bases, with 5 bases spanning the gap. The CDR3 length is 13 residues. The CDR3 DNA reads as TGTGCCAGCAGCTTAGTGAGGCAAGAGACCCAGTACTTC. Translation gives CASSLVRQETQYF.

The gene calls are TRBV5-4 and TRBJ1-2; perhaps TRBD1 as D (6 bases). V gave up 4 bases and J gave up 4 bases, with 23 bases separating them. The CDR3 is 17 residues long. Germline CDR1 SGHNT, CDR2 YYREEE (reference sequence). The CDR3 DNA is TGTGCCAGCAGCAAACCGGGGGGGGGCCCACGCAGCTATGGCTACACCTTC. Its translation is CASSKPGGGPRSYGYTF.

The chain couples TRBV19 to TRBJ2-7, with D possibly matching TRBD2 (5 bases). V lost 4 bases and J 3 bases, leaving 10 bases between the germline ends. Germline-derived CDR1 and CDR2 are LNHDA and SQIVND (reference sequence). The CDR3 consists of 13 residues. CDR3 bases: TGTGCCAGTAGTAATCAGCGGAACTACGAGCAGTACTTC. Translating gives CASSNQRNYEQYF.

The J gene is TRBJ1-2, the V gene TRBV5-1; 7 bases agree with TRBD1. Germline V gives CDR1 SGHRS, CDR2 YFSETQ. The CDR3 sequence is 13 residues long. V shed 4 bases and J 5 bases; nucleotides not matched to a gene: 5. CDR3 nucleotide sequence: TGCGCCAGCAGCCCAGGGGGTTCTTATGGCTACACCTTC. It specifies CASSPGGSYGYTF. Combining the CDR3 with reference TRBV5-1 and TRBJ1-2 gives the whole variable domain KAGVTQTPRYLIKTRGQQVTLSCSPISGHRSVSWYQQTPGQGLQFLFEYFSETQRNKGNFPGRFSGRQFSNSRSEMNVSTLELGDSALYLCASSPGGSYGYTFGSGTRLTVV.

This chain joins TRBV25-1 and TRBJ1-4; no clear D. With 1 base removed from V and 8 bases from J, the gap between germline ends came to 14 bases. The germline V gene has CDR1 MGHDK and CDR2 SYGVNS. The CDR3 is 15 residues long. This chain's CDR3 is CASSEFGKALEKLFF. The CDR3 nucleotides are TGTGCCAGCAGTGAATTCGGCAAAGCGCTGGAAAAACTGTTTTTT.

The chain combines TRBV7-2 with TRBJ2-4; 7 bases align to TRBD2. The germline V gene encodes CDR1 SGHTA and CDR2 FQGNSA. The CDR3 extends over 13 amino acids. The V gene end was trimmed by 5 bases and the J gene end by 8 bases; junction bases not matched to a gene: 6. Written as DNA, the CDR3 is TGTGCCAGCAGCCGGGAGGATGGGGACATTCAGTACTTC. Its translation: CASSREDGDIQYF.

The rearrangement links TRBV9 to TRBJ2-7, with no clear D. Per germline, CDR1 SGDLS and CDR2 YYNGEE. The CDR3 is made up of 12 amino acids. The V end was cut by 7 bases, the J end by 3 bases, with 11 bases between. CDR3 protein: CASRNAGYEQYF. The CDR3, as DNA: TGTGCCAGCCGCAATGCCGGCTACGAGCAGTACTTC. Variable domain in full (rest from reference TRBV9 and TRBJ2-7): DSGVTQTPKHLITATGQRVTLRCSPRSGDLSVYWYQQSLDQGLQFLIQYYNGEERAKGNILERFSAQQFPDLHSELNLSSLELGDSALYFCASRNAGYEQYFGPGTRLTVT.

This rearrangement joins TRBV6-5 to TRBJ2-7, with 7 bases matching TRBD1. The CDR3 spans 14 residues. CDR1 is MNHEY, CDR2 SVGAGI, per germline. V shed 6 bases, J shed 4 bases, and the junction held 9 bases outside the gene matches. The CDR3 coding sequence is TGTGCCAGCAGAGACGGGGACAGATCTTACGAGCAGTACTTC. It encodes CASRDGDRSYEQYF.

Notes on this clone: An end of the junction does not agree with germline; a read error may underlie this. This sequence joins TRBV7-7 and TRBJ1-1; D might be TRBD1 (5 bases). The CDR3 extends over 20 amino acids. Germline V lookup: CDR1 SSHAT, CDR2 FNYEAQ (reference sequence). CDR3 amino acids: CASSLVSRRDARAQNTEAFF. CDR3 bases: TGTGCTAGCAGCTTAGTGAGCCGGAGGGACGCGCGGGCGCAGAACACTGAAGCTTTCTTT.

The V gene is TRBV23-1, the J gene TRBJ1-1; D gene ambiguous. TRBV23-1 carries the ORF label, with uncertain function. The CDR3 runs 15 residues. Trimming left V 3 bases short and J 3 bases short, with 14 bases between. The CDR3 DNA reads TGCGCCAGCAGTCACCAGAACGTTCACGACACTGAAGCTTTCTTT. Translation: CASSHQNVHDTEAFF.

This chain joins TRBV11-3 and TRBJ2-3, with TRBD1 matching 8 bases. In germline, CDR1 is SGHNT, CDR2 YENEEA. The CDR3 consists of 14 residues. The V gene end was trimmed by 3 bases and the J gene end by 2 bases; junction bases not matched to a gene: 1. CDR3 DNA sequence: TGTGCCAGCAGCTTGACAGGGGCCACAGATACGCAGTATTTT. Its protein is CASSLTGATDTQYF. Drawing the rest from reference TRBV11-3 and TRBJ2-3, the complete variable domain is EAGVVQSPRYKIIEKKQPVAFWCNPISGHNTLYWYLQNLGQGPELLIRYENEEAVDDSQLPKDRFSAERLKGVDSTLKIQPAELGDSAVYLCASSLTGATDTQYFGPGTRLTVL.

This clone was found once. The chain recombines TRBV28 with TRBJ2-1; D is possibly TRBD2 (5 bases). Germline CDR1 reads MDHEN; CDR2 reads SYDVKM. V was pared by 7 bases and J by 4 bases, with 20 bases between. The CDR3 is made up of 16 amino acids. The CDR3 is CASIPAGVRGYNEQFF. CDR3 nucleotides: TGTGCCAGCATTCCTGCGGGTGTACGCGGATACAATGAGCAGTTCTTC. Looking up the rest from reference TRBV28 and TRBJ2-1 gives the full variable domain: DVKVTQSSRYLVKRTGEKVFLECVQDMDHENMFWYRQDPGLGLRLIYFSYDVKMKEKGDIPEGYSVSREKKERFSLILESASTNQTSMYLCASIPAGVRGYNEQFFGPGTRLTVL.

CDR3 in amino acids: CAISERREDRSPELFF. The CDR3 DNA follows: TGTGCCATCAGTGAGCGACGGGAGGACCGTTCCCCCGAGCTGTTTTTT. The chain links TRBV10-3 to TRBJ2-2; 7 bases are a match to TRBD2. The V gene end was trimmed by 2 bases and the J gene end by 11 bases; junction bases not matched to a gene: 14. The CDR3 sequence is 16 residues long. Germline assignment: CDR1 ENHRY and CDR2 SYGVKD.

The chain joins TRBV29-1 to TRBJ2-1, with TRBD2 as a possible D gene (7 bases). CDR1 SQVTM and CDR2 ANQGSEA come from the germline V gene. The CDR3 sequence is 13 residues long. The ends were cut back, 6 bases at V and 4 bases at J, with 13 bases in the middle. Written as DNA, the CDR3 is TGCAGCGTACAGGGAGGGGGATACAATGAGCAGTTCTTC. Translation: CSVQGGGYNEQFF.